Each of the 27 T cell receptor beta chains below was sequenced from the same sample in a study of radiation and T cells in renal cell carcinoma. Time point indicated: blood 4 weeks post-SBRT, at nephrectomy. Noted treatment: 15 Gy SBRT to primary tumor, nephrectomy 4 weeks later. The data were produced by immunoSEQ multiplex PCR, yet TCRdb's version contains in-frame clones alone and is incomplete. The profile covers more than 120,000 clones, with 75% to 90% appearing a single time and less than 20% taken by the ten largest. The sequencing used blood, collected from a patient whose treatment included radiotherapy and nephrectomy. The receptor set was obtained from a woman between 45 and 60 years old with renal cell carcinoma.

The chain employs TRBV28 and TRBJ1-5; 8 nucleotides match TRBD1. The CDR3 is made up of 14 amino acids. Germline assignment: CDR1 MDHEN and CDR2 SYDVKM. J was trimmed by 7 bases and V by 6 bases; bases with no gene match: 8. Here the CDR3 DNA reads TGTGCCAGCAGCCCAGGACAGGGACAACAGCCCCAGCATTTT. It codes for CASSPGQGQQPQHF.

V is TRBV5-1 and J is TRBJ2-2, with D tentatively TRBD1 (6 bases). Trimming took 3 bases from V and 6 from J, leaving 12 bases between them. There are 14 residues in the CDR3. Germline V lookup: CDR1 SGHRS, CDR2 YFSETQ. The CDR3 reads CASSSLQGSGELFF. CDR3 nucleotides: TGCGCCAGCAGCTCCTTGCAGGGGTCCGGGGAGCTGTTTTTT.

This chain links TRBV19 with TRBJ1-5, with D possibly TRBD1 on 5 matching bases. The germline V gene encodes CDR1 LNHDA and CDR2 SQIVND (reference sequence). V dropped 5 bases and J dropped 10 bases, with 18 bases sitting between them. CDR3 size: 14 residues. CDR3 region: CASSLAGQLQPQHF. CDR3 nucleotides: TGTGCCAGTAGTCTGGCAGGGCAGCTCCAACCCCAGCATTTT.

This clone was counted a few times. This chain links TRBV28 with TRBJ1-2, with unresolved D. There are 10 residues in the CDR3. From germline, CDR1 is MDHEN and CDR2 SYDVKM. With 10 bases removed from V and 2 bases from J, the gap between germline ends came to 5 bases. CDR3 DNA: TGTGCCACTCTGAACTATGGCTACACCTTC. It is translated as CATLNYGYTF.

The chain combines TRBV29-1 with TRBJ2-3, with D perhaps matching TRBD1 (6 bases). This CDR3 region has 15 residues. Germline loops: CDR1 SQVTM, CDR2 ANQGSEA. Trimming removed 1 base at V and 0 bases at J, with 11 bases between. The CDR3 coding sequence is TGCAGCGTTGAAGCCGGGACACTTAGCACAGATACGCAGTATTTT. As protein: CSVEAGTLSTDTQYF.

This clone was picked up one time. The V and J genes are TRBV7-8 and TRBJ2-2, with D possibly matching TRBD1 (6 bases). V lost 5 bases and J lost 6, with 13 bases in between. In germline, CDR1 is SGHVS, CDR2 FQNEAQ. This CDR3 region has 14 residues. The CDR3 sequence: CASSPGTSPGELFF. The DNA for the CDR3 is TGTGCCAGCAGCCCTGGGACATCCCCCGGGGAGCTGTTTTTT. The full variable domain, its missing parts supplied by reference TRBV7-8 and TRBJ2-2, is GAGVSQSPRYKVAKRGQDVALRCDPISGHVSLFWYQQALGQGPEFLTYFQNEAQLDKSGLPSDRFFAERPEGSVSTLKIQRTQQEDSAVYLCASSPGTSPGELFFGEGSRLTVL.

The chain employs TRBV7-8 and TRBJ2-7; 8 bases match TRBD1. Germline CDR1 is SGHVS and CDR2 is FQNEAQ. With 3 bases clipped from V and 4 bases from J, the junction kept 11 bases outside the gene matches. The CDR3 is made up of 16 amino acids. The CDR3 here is CASSFATTGAGYEQYF. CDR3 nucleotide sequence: TGTGCCAGCAGCTTCGCAACGACAGGGGCTGGGTACGAGCAGTACTTC.

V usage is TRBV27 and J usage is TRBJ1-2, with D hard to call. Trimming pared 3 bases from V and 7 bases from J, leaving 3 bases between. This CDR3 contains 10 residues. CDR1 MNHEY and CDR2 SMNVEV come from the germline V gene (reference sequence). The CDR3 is CASSLGGYTF. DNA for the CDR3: TGTGCCAGCAGTTTGGGTGGCTACACCTTC.

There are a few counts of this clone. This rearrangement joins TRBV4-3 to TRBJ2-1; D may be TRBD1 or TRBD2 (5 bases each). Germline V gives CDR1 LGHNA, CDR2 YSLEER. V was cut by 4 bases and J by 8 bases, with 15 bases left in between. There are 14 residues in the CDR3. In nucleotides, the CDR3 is TGCGCCAGCAGCCTCAAACGGGACGGGTATGAGCAGTTCTTC. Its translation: CASSLKRDGYEQFF.

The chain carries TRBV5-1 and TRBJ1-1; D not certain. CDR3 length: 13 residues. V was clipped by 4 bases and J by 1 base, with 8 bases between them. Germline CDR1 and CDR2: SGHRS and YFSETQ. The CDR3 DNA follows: TGCGCCAGCAGCGAGCCAGGGAACACTGAAGCTTTCTTT. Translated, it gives CASSEPGNTEAFF.

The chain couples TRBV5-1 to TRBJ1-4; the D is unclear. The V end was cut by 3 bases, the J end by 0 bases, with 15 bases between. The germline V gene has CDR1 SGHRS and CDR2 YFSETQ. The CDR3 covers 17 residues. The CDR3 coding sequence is TGCGCCAGCAGCTCTTCTGCAGGAGGAGCAACTAATGAAAAACTGTTTTTT. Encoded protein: CASSSSAGGATNEKLFF.

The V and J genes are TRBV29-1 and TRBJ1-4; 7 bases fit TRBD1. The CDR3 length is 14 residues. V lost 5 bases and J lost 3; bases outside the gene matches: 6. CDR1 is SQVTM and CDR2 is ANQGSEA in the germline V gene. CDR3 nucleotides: TGCAGCGTTACCCTAACAGGGGCTAATGAAAAACTGTTTTTT. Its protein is CSVTLTGANEKLFF.

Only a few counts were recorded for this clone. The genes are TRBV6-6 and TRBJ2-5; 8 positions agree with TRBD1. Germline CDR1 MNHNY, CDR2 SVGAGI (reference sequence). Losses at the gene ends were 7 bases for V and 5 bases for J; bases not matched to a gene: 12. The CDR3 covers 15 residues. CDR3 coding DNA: TGTGCCAGCAACATTAATTCAGGGGGCCGGGAGACCCAGTACTTC. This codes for CASNINSGGRETQYF.

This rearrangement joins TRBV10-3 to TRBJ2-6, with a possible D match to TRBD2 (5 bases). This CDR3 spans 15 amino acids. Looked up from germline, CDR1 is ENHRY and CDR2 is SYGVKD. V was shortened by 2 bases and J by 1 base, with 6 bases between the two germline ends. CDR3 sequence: CAISEPGSGANVLTF. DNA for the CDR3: TGTGCCATCAGTGAGCCGGGATCTGGGGCCAACGTCCTGACTTTC.

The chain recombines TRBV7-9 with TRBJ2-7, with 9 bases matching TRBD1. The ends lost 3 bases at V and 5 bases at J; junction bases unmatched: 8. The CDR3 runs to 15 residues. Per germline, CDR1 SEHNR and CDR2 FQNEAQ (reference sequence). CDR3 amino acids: CASSFTGTGINEQYF. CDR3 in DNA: TGTGCCAGCAGCTTTACCGGGACAGGGATTAACGAGCAGTACTTC. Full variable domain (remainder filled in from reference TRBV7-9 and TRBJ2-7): DTGVSQNPRHKITKRGQNVTFRCDPISEHNRLYWYRQTLGQGPEFLTYFQNEAQLEKSRLLSDRFSAERPKGSFSTLEIQRTEQGDSAMYLCASSFTGTGINEQYFGPGTRLTVT.

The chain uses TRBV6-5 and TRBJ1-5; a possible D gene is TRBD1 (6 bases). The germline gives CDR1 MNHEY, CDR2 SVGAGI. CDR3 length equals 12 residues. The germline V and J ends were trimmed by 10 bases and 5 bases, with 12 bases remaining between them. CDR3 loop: CATSRGDQPQHF. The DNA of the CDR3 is TGTGCCACCAGCAGGGGCGATCAGCCCCAGCATTTT.

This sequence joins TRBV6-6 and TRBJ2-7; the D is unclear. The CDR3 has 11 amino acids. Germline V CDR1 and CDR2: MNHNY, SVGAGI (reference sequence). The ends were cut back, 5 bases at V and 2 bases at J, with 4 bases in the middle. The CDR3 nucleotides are TGTGCCAGCAGTGTCACCTACGAGCAGTACTTC. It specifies CASSVTYEQYF.

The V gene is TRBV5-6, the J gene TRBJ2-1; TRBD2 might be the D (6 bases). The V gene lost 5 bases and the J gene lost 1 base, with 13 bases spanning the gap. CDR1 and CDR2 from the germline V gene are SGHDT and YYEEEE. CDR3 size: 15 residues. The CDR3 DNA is TGTGCCAGCAGGATACTAGCCTCGTCCTACAATGAGCAGTTCTTC. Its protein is CASRILASSYNEQFF.

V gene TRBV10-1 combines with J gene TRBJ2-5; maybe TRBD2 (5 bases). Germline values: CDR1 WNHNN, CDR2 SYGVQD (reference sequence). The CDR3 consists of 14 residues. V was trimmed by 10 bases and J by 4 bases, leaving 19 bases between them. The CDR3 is CATPYRAGGETQYF. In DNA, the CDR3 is TGCGCCACACCTTACCGGGCGGGTGGAGAGACCCAGTACTTC.

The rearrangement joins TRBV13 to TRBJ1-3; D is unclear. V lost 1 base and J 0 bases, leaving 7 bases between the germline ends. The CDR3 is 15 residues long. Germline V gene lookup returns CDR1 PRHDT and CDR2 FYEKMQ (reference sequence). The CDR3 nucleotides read TGTGCCAGCAGCTTAGACAGAGTCTCTGGAAACACCATATATTTT. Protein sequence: CASSLDRVSGNTIYF.

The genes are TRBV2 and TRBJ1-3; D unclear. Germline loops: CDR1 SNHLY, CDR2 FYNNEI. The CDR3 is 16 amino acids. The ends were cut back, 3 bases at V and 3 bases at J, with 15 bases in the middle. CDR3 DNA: TGTGCCAGCAGTGAGGAAGCGGCTTCAATTGGAAACACCATATATTTT. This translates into CASSEEAASIGNTIYF.

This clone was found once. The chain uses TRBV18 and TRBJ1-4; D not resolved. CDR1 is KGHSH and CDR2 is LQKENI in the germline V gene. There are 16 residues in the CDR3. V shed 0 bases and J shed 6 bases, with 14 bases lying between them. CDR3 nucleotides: TGTGCCAGCTCACCACCGTCGGCTGGGGAGTATGAAAAACTGTTTTTT. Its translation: CASSPPSAGEYEKLFF.

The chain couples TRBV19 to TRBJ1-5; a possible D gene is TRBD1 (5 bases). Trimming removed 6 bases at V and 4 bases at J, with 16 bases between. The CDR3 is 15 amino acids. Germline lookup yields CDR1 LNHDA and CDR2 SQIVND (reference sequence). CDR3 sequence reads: CASRTSRGRNQPQHF. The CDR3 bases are TGTGCCAGTAGAACATCAAGGGGTCGAAATCAGCCCCAGCATTTT.

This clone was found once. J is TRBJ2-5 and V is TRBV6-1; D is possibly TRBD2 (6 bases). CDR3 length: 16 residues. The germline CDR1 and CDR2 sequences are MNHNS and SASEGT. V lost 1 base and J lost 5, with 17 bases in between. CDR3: CASSEGAVEGRETQYF. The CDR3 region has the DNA TGTGCCAGCAGTGAAGGCGCAGTGGAGGGGCGGGAGACCCAGTACTTC.

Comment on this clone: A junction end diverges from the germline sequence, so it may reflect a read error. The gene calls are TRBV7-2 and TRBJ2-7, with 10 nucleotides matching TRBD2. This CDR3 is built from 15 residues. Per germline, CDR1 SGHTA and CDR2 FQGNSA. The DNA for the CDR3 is TGTGCCAGCAGCATAGCGGGGGGTTTGACCTACGAGCAGTACTTC. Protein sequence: CASSIAGGLTYEQYF.

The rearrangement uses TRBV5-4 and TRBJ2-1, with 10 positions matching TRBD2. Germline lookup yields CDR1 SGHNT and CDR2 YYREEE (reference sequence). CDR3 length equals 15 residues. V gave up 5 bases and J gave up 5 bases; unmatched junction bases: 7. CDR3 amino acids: CASSLPGLADNEQFF. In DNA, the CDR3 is TGTGCCAGCAGTTTACCCGGACTAGCGGACAATGAGCAGTTCTTC.

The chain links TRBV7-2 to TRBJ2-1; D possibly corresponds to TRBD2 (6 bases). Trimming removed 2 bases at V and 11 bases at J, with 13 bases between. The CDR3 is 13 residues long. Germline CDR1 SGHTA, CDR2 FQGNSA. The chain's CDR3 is CASSLRPGDQQFF. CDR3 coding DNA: TGTGCCAGCAGCTTAAGGCCGGGAGATCAGCAGTTCTTC. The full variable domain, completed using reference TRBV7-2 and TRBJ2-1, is GAGVSQSPSNKVTEKGKDVELRCDPISGHTALYWYRQSLGQGLEFLIYFQGNSAPDKSGLPSDRFSAERTGGSVSTLTIQRTQQEDSAVYLCASSLRPGDQQFFGPGTRLTVL.